A selection of T cell receptor beta chains follows, all from one sample in a study of cytomegalovirus exposure and HLA in healthy donors. Repertoires were generated with immunoSEQ multiplex PCR, while TCRdb's copy carries only in-frame clones and drops some. The sample contains around 65,000 clones, 62% of which appear only once. Sequenced: PBMCs. These TCRs come from a man aged 30-40 years in good health and CMV-seronegative. Each CDR3 is given with its conserved first and last residue. A D gene is named only where the DNA matches it firmly. The size of a clone is reported for some rows only, either as once, few or many, or as a class for expanded clones.

v_call	clone_size	d_call	j_call	cdr3_aa	cdr3_nt
TRBV15	once	TRBD1	TRBJ1-3	CATRRQGSGNTIYF	TGTGCCACCAGGAGACAGGGCTCTGGAAACACCATATATTTT
TRBV19	-	-	TRBJ2-1	CASSMLVSSYNEQFF	TGTGCCAGTAGTATGCTGGTGAGCTCCTACAATGAGCAGTTCTTC
TRBV30	few	TRBD1	TRBJ2-2	CAWTPGGWDTGELFF	TGTGCCTGGACTCCAGGGGGCTGGGACACCGGGGAGCTGTTTTTT
TRBV5-6	-	TRBD1	TRBJ2-5	CASLGPPGTGIRRGTQYF	TGTGCCAGTTTGGGTCCCCCCGGGACAGGGATCCGCCGGGGGACCCAGTACTTC
TRBV29-1	-	TRBD1	TRBJ1-1	CSAQTGENTEAFF	TGCAGCGCGCAGACAGGGGAGAACACTGAAGCTTTCTTT
TRBV5-3	-	-	TRBJ2-3	CARSLDSPCGTDTQYF	TGTGCCAGAAGCTTGGACTCACCTTGCGGAACAGATACGCAGTATTTT
TRBV13	-	TRBD1	TRBJ2-7	CASSPIRQGGHYEQYF	TGTGCCAGCAGCCCTATAAGACAGGGTGGGCACTACGAGCAGTACTTC
TRBV11-2	-	-	TRBJ2-5	CASRPGKETQYF	TGTGCCAGCAGACCAGGGAAAGAGACCCAGTACTTC
TRBV6-5	-	-	TRBJ2-7	CASKADNSYEQYF	TGTGCCAGCAAAGCAGACAACTCCTACGAGCAGTACTTC
TRBV30	-	TRBD1	TRBJ2-2	CASGTGLDTGELFF	TGTGCCTCCGGGACAGGGTTGGACACCGGGGAGCTGTTTTTT
TRBV6-5	-	TRBD1	TRBJ2-1	CASSYYGQGAREQFF	TGTGCCAGCAGTTACTACGGACAGGGGGCTCGTGAGCAGTTCTTC
TRBV6-5	few	TRBD1	TRBJ1-2	CASSYGQGLYGYTF	TGTGCCAGCAGTTATGGACAGGGGTTATATGGCTACACCTTC
TRBV6-5	-	-	TRBJ1-1	CASTPGGWNTEAFF	TGTGCCAGCACTCCGGGAGGGTGGAACACTGAAGCTTTCTTT
TRBV2	few	-	TRBJ1-5	CASSEQGRQPQHF	TGTGCCAGCAGTGAACAGGGGCGTCAGCCCCAGCATTTT
TRBV6-5	-	TRBD1	TRBJ1-5	CASRTDRDSNQPQHF	TGTGCCAGCAGAACCGACAGGGATAGCAATCAGCCCCAGCATTTT
TRBV19	few	-	TRBJ1-1	CASSMRIEAFF	TGTGCCAGTAGTATGAGGATAGAAGCTTTCTTT
TRBV29-1	-	TRBD1	TRBJ1-2	CSVEGQARNGYTF	TGCAGCGTTGAGGGACAGGCACGGAATGGCTACACCTTC
TRBV29-1	once	-	TRBJ1-1	CSVHGGDPNTEAFF	TGCAGCGTCCACGGGGGGGACCCGAACACTGAAGCTTTCTTT
TRBV19	few	-	TRBJ1-2	CASSYRLWYGYTF	TGTGCCAGTAGTTATCGACTTTGGTATGGCTACACCTTC